Following are 10 T cell receptor beta chains from one sample sequenced in a study of cytomegalovirus exposure and HLA in healthy donors. The PCR made use of 60 Vbeta and 13 Jbeta primers. TCRdb's copy holds only in-frame clones and misses some; the assay was immunoSEQ multiplex PCR. Of more than 150,000 clones in the sample, over 65% were seen once. The sample comprised PBMCs. These receptors all stem from a man younger than 30 in good health and CMV-seronegative.

The chain has TRBV11-2 and TRBJ2-7; no clear D gene. V lost 1 base and J lost 3, with 4 bases in between. The CDR3 totals 12 residues. Germline loops: CDR1 SGHAT, CDR2 FQNNGV. The chain's CDR3 is CASSLGSYEQYF. In nucleotides, the CDR3 is TGTGCCAGCAGCTTAGGCAGCTACGAGCAGTACTTC.

V is TRBV7-2 and J is TRBJ2-6; D is perhaps TRBD1 (5 bases). The CDR3 sequence is 16 residues long. Trimming took off 7 bases at V and 4 bases at J, with 17 bases between the two ends. From germline, CDR1 is SGHTA and CDR2 FQGNSA. CDR3 residues: CASTVFAGSGANVLTF. For the CDR3, the DNA is TGTGCCAGCACCGTCTTCGCAGGGTCCGGGGCCAACGTCCTGACTTTC.

The chain has TRBV5-8 and TRBJ2-2, with 12 bases lining up with TRBD2. The CDR3 loop spans 18 amino acids. The ends lost 4 bases at V and 6 bases at J; junction bases unmatched: 13. Germline V gene sequence: CDR1 SGHTS, CDR2 YDEGEE. CDR3 protein: CASSANRLAGARPGELFF. In DNA, the CDR3 is TGTGCCAGCAGCGCGAACAGACTAGCGGGAGCTCGGCCCGGGGAGCTGTTTTTT.

The V and J genes are TRBV7-9 and TRBJ1-1; D is perhaps TRBD1 (5 bases). The germline CDR1 and CDR2 sequences are SEHNR and FQNEAQ (reference sequence). The CDR3 consists of 13 residues. V was pared by 5 bases and J by 6 bases, with 13 bases between. CDR3 region: CASSGGRSPEAFF. DNA for the CDR3: TGTGCCAGCAGCGGGGGGAGGAGCCCTGAAGCTTTCTTT.

The V gene is TRBV2, the J gene TRBJ2-7; TRBD1 matches at 9 bases. The CDR3 is made up of 13 amino acids. CDR1 SNHLY and CDR2 FYNNEI come from the germline V gene. With 7 bases clipped from V and 5 bases from J, the junction kept 6 bases outside the gene matches. CDR3 sequence: CASNWDRVDEQYF. CDR3 DNA sequence: TGTGCCAGCAACTGGGACAGGGTCGACGAGCAGTACTTC.

In its sample, this clone was seen a few times. This rearrangement joins TRBV7-9 to TRBJ1-4; tentative D call: TRBD1 (5 bases). CDR1 is SEHNR, CDR2 FQNEAQ, per germline (reference sequence). The CDR3 sequence is 14 residues long. V was shortened by 1 base and J by 8 bases, with 11 bases between the two germline ends. The CDR3: CASSLEMGREKLFF. DNA for the CDR3: TGTGCCAGCAGCTTAGAGATGGGGCGGGAAAAACTGTTTTTT. The full variable domain, its missing parts supplied by reference TRBV7-9 and TRBJ1-4, is DTGVSQNPRHKITKRGQNVTFRCDPISEHNRLYWYRQTLGQGPEFLTYFQNEAQLEKSRLLSDRFSAERPKGSFSTLEIQRTEQGDSAMYLCASSLEMGREKLFFGSGTQLSVL.

The chain employs TRBV30 and TRBJ1-1; D is unresolved. Trimming left V 0 bases short and J 6 bases short, with 11 bases between. Germline V CDR1 and CDR2: GTSNPN, SVGIG (reference sequence). This CDR3 comprises 13 residues. The CDR3 is CAWSVLAGAEAFF. DNA for the CDR3: TGTGCCTGGAGTGTACTCGCGGGCGCTGAAGCTTTCTTT.

The V and J genes are TRBV11-3 and TRBJ2-7, with 9 bases identical to TRBD2. V dropped 1 base and J dropped 3; count of bases not matched to a gene: 10. Looked up from germline, CDR1 is SGHNT and CDR2 is YENEEA. The CDR3 length is 17 residues. For the CDR3, the DNA is TGTGCCAGCAGCTTAGCATCGACTAGCGGTAAGCTCTACGAGCAGTACTTC. It specifies CASSLASTSGKLYEQYF.

This clone was detected once. The chain links TRBV30 to TRBJ1-5, with 7 bases that match TRBD1. CDR1 and CDR2 from the germline V gene are GTSNPN and SVGIG (reference sequence). CDR3 size: 15 residues. With 5 bases clipped from V and 6 bases from J, the junction kept 13 bases outside the gene matches. CDR3 residues: CAWGPGQAAGQPQHF. As DNA, the CDR3 is TGTGCCTGGGGCCCAGGACAGGCGGCGGGTCAGCCCCAGCATTTT.

The V call is TRBV5-4, the J call TRBJ2-1; TRBD1 matches at 9 bases. Per the germline V gene, CDR1 is SGHNT and CDR2 is YYREEE (reference sequence). The CDR3 length is 14 residues. After removal of 4 bases from V and 6 bases from J, the junction contained 5 bases not matched to a gene. CDR3 coding DNA: TGTGCCAGCAGCCTGGGACAGGGAGGCAATGAGCAGTTCTTC. It translates to CASSLGQGGNEQFF.